The TCR beta chain under discussion was sequenced for a study of T cell repertoires in cytomegalovirus infection. A note on this clonotype: Its target is unknown.

TCRdb reprocessed the reads with MiXCR, giving one entry per CDR3 protein. The sample contains under 150,000 distinct CDR3 sequences, 30% of which appear only once. Germline V gene lookup returns CDR1 MGHRA and CDR2 YSYEKL. This CDR3 has 14 residues. V dropped 5 bases and J dropped 10 bases, with 17 bases sitting between them. The sample was CD8+ T cells from cultured PBMCs, taken from culture after CMV antigen stimulation. V usage is TRBV4-1 and J usage is TRBJ2-2; D is possibly TRBD1 or TRBD2 (5 bases each). This receptor was identified in a human donor in good health (CMV status not recorded). Some clones in this sample may be carry-over from other donors' samples. CDR3 DNA: TGCGCCAGCAGCACCGGGACCGGGTACGAGGAGCTGTTTTTT. Its translation is CASSTGTGYEELFF.